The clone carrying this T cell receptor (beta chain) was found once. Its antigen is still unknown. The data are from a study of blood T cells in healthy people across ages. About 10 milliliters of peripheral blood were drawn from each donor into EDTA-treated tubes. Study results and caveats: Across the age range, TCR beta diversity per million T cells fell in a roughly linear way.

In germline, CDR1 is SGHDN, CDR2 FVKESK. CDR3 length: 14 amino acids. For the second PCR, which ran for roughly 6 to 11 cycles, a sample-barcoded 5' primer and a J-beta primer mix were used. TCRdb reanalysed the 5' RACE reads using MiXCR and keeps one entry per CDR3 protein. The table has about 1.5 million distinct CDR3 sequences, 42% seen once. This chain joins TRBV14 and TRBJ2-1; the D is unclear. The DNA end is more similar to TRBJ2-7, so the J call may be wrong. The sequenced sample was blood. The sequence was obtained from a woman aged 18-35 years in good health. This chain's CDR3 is CASSQALSYNEQYF. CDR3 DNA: TGTGCCAGCAGCCAAGCCTTATCCTACAATGAGCAGTACTTC.